The present TCR beta chain was sequenced within a study of Tregs in tolerant kidney transplant recipients. Study overall: Mixed chimerism was transient after nonmyeloablative marrow transplants from related graft donors.

Assay used: immunoSEQ multiplex PCR; TCRdb lists only in-frame clones, some missing. The sample gives over 85,000 clones, approximately 93% of which show up once; 0.4% to 0.55% is in the top ten. V lost 4 bases and J 2 bases, leaving 13 bases between the germline ends. The CDR3 has 15 amino acids. Germline V gene sequence: CDR1 SGHDN, CDR2 FVKESK. This rearrangement joins TRBV14 to TRBJ2-3; the D is unclear. The input for sequencing was CD4+ T cells from blood, taken before the transplant. This receptor was taken from a human donor who received a combined kidney and bone marrow transplant. The CDR3 sequence is CASSPRRSLTDTQYF. CDR3 DNA sequence: TGTGCCAGCAGCCCTAGGCGGAGCCTCACAGATACGCAGTATTTT.